Each of the 10 T cell receptor beta chains below was sequenced from the same sample in a study of CD4 T cell repertoires in COVID-19. The repertoire was sequenced with immunoSEQ multiplex PCR; TCRdb's copy has only in-frame clones and lacks some. The table records approximately 75,000 clones, 83% of them present only once. Sample: CD4+ T cells from peripheral blood, taken after recovery from COVID-19. The receptors were gathered from a human donor who had COVID-19.

V gene TRBV7-2 combines with J gene TRBJ2-3, with 8 bases lining up with TRBD2. The CDR3 totals 17 residues. V was clipped by 8 bases and J by 4 bases; unmatched bases: 17. The germline gives CDR1 SGHTA, CDR2 FQGNSA. The chain's CDR3 is CASSPPTSGTHPDTQYF. Written as DNA, the CDR3 is TGTGCCAGCTCACCCCCAACTAGCGGTACTCACCCAGATACGCAGTATTTT.

The chain employs TRBV3-1 (or the pseudogene TRBV3-2) and TRBJ2-3; no firm D call. CDR1 and CDR2 (germline): LGHDT, YNNKEL (reference sequence). The CDR3 is made up of 15 amino acids. V lost 1 base to trimming and J lost 1 base, with 9 bases between them. The chain's CDR3 is CASSQAAGRTDTQYF. CDR3 bases: TGTGCCAGCAGCCAAGCGGCCGGACGCACAGATACGCAGTATTTT.

This chain uses TRBV27 with TRBJ2-7; TRBD2 might be the D (5 bases). Germline V gene sequence: CDR1 MNHEY, CDR2 SMNVEV (reference sequence). The CDR3 is made up of 12 amino acids. Deletions cut 8 bases from V and 3 bases from J, with 11 bases between. Here the CDR3 reads CASGRDHYEQYF. For the CDR3, the DNA is TGTGCCAGCGGTCGGGATCACTACGAGCAGTACTTC.

This rearrangement joins TRBV10-3 to TRBJ2-1; a weak D match, TRBD2 (7 bases). There are 15 residues in the CDR3. In germline, CDR1 is ENHRY, CDR2 SYGVKD. The ends were cut back, 0 bases at V and 2 bases at J, with 8 bases in the middle. CDR3 loop: CAISESGGPYNEQFF. DNA of the CDR3: TGTGCCATCAGTGAGTCGGGGGGGCCCTACAATGAGCAGTTCTTC.

This chain joins TRBV28 and TRBJ1-1; TRBD1 might be the D (5 bases). The CDR3 is 13 residues long. Trimming removed 8 bases from V and 5 bases from J, with 15 bases in between. Per germline, CDR1 MDHEN and CDR2 SYDVKM. The CDR3 reads CASVTGWGTEAFF. CDR3 sequence (DNA): TGTGCCAGCGTTACAGGTTGGGGGACTGAAGCTTTCTTT.

The genes are TRBV19 and TRBJ1-1, with 8 bases fitting TRBD1. The V gene end was trimmed by 4 bases and the J gene end by 3 bases; junction bases not matched to a gene: 7. Germline V gene lookup returns CDR1 LNHDA and CDR2 SQIVND (reference sequence). CDR3 size: 15 residues. The CDR3 here is CASSRQGASHTEAFF. CDR3 nucleotides: TGTGCCAGTAGTAGGCAGGGGGCTTCTCACACTGAAGCTTTCTTT.

The CDR3 spells CAVRGQGLYGYTF. As DNA, the CDR3 is TGTGCCGTTAGGGGACAGGGACTTTATGGCTACACCTTC. The chain employs TRBV12-3 or TRBV12-4 and TRBJ1-2; 9 positions agree with TRBD1. The CDR3 extends over 13 amino acids. Losses at the gene ends were 11 bases for V and 5 bases for J; bases not matched to a gene: 9.

This clone was observed a few times. The chain employs TRBV6-2 or TRBV6-3 and TRBJ2-7; TRBD1 matches 7 bases. Germline V gene data show CDR1 as MNHEY and CDR2 as SVGEGT. The CDR3 has 16 residues. After removal of 6 bases from V and 0 bases from J, the junction contained 11 bases not matched to a gene. Here the CDR3 reads CASSPPHGDSSYEQYF. For the CDR3, the DNA is TGTGCCAGCAGCCCTCCCCACGGGGACAGCTCCTACGAGCAGTACTTC.

The genes are TRBV6-6 and TRBJ1-5, with 8 bases identical to TRBD1. This CDR3 is 16 amino acids long. In germline, CDR1 is MNHNY, CDR2 SVGAGI (reference sequence). The trim removed 5 bases at V and 5 bases at J, leaving 11 bases unmatched. The CDR3 DNA is TGTGCCAGCAGTCCCTTGGACAGGGCATGGGATCAGCCCCAGCATTTT. This sequence encodes CASSPLDRAWDQPQHF.

The chain couples TRBV4-2 to TRBJ2-1; 11 nucleotides line up with TRBD2. V lost 4 bases, J lost 9 bases, and 8 bases stayed unmatched. Germline assignment: CDR1 LGHNA and CDR2 YNFKEQ. The CDR3 has 15 residues. The CDR3 spells CASSLGTSGGIEQFF. CDR3 coding DNA: TGTGCCAGCAGCCTCGGGACTAGCGGCGGTATTGAGCAGTTCTTC.